This record looks at one TCR beta chain sequence and its context. The record originates from a study of cytomegalovirus exposure and HLA in healthy donors. Primers: 60 Vbeta forward and 13 Jbeta reverse. Assay: immunoSEQ multiplex PCR; the TCRdb copy retains only in-frame clones and omits some. Seen here are around 170,000 clones, around 77% observed once, and the top ten hold 2% to 2.5%. There are 17 residues in the CDR3. The ends were cut back, 2 bases at V and 3 bases at J, with 18 bases in the middle. From germline, CDR1 is MNHNS and CDR2 SASEGT. The chain carries TRBV6-1 and TRBJ2-3; D might be TRBD1 (7 bases). Sequencing was performed on PBMCs. The TCR sequence derives from a man between 60 and 75 years old in good health and CMV-seronegative. The CDR3 loop is CASSEQRMTGRTDTQYF. The CDR3 DNA follows: TGTGCCAGCAGTGAACAGAGAATGACAGGGAGGACAGATACGCAGTATTTT.